Listed below are T cell receptor beta chains from one sample, sequenced in a study of blood T cell repertoires in COVID-19. This table comes from immunoSEQ multiplex PCR, and its TCRdb copy is limited to in-frame clones, with some not included. The data contain 150,000 to 250,000 clones, about 86% of them singletons. The sequenced sample was PBMCs or T cells enriched from blood (not recorded which). The receptors were sampled from a man aged 40-50 years who had recovered from COVID-19. CDR3s include the opening cysteine and the closing phenylalanine or tryptophan. The D gene is left open where the match is weak. The size entry is marked missing in some rows and otherwise reads once, few, many or a size class.

d_call	v_call	j_call	clone_size	cdr3_aa	cdr3_nt
.	TRBV9	TRBJ2-3	.	CASSVVSGAADTQYF	TGTGCCAGCAGCGTAGTTAGCGGCGCCGCGGATACGCAGTATTTT
.	TRBV11-3	TRBJ2-2	.	CASSLGSALTGELFF	TGTGCCAGCAGCTTAGGTAGCGCACTCACCGGGGAGCTGTTTTTT
.	TRBV5-6	TRBJ2-1	.	CASSLGWQYNEQFF	TGTGCCAGCAGCTTGGGTTGGCAGTACAATGAGCAGTTCTTC
TRBD1	TRBV29-1	TRBJ1-1	.	CSVNHGTVNTEAFF	TGCAGCGTTAACCATGGGACAGTGAACACTGAAGCTTTCTTT
.	TRBV19	TRBJ1-1	.	CASSYGLLNTEAFF	TGTGCCAGTAGTTACGGACTACTGAACACTGAAGCTTTCTTT
TRBD1	TRBV10-3	TRBJ2-7	.	CASTGQGTYEQYF	TGTGCCTCCACCGGACAGGGGACCTACGAGCAGTACTTC
.	TRBV7-7	TRBJ2-3	.	CASSLEAGDTQYF	TGTGCTAGCAGCTTAGAGGCAGGAGATACGCAGTATTTT
.	TRBV3-1/TRBV3-2	TRBJ2-7	.	CASSPPGGVFDEQYF	TGTGCCAGCAGCCCCCCCGGCGGGGTGTTCGACGAGCAGTACTTC
TRBD1	TRBV5-1	TRBJ2-3	.	CASSLGTGVRTSTDTQYF	TGCGCCAGCAGCCTCGGGACAGGGGTCCGGACTAGCACAGATACGCAGTATTTT
.	TRBV5-4	TRBJ1-2	.	CASSFSQGQGYTF	TGTGCCAGCAGCTTCAGCCAGGGGCAAGGCTACACCTTC
.	TRBV7-2	TRBJ2-3	.	CASSLMGGQGDTQYF	TGTGCCAGCAGCTTAATGGGGGGGCAGGGAGATACGCAGTATTTT
TRBD1	TRBV29-1	TRBJ2-2	.	CSVPTGGGNTGELFF	TGCAGCGTTCCAACAGGGGGAGGGAACACCGGGGAGCTGTTTTTT
TRBD1	TRBV5-1	TRBJ2-7	.	CASSLGPVGQGYEQYF	TGCGCCAGCAGCTTGGGGCCGGTCGGACAGGGCTACGAGCAGTACTTC
TRBD1	TRBV20-1	TRBJ1-6	once	CSASRGQGNSPLHF	TGCAGTGCTAGTAGGGGACAGGGGAATTCACCCCTCCACTTT
.	TRBV3-1/TRBV3-2	TRBJ1-1	.	CASSRGAQMNTEAFF	TGTGCCAGCAGCCGGGGAGCACAGATGAACACTGAAGCTTTCTTT
.	TRBV30	TRBJ1-5	.	CAWSGHGNQPQHF	TGTGCCTGGAGCGGACACGGCAATCAGCCCCAGCATTTT
.	TRBV20-1	TRBJ2-1	.	CSAPSTGMRFF	TGCAGTGCTCCAAGCACGGGGATGCGGTTCTTC
.	TRBV3-1/TRBV3-2	TRBJ1-1	.	CASSLRQAEAFF	TGTGCCAGCAGCCTTCGACAGGCTGAAGCTTTCTTT
.	TRBV6-1	TRBJ1-1	.	CASSEAEYTEAFF	TGTGCCAGCAGTGAAGCCGAGTACACTGAAGCTTTCTTT
TRBD1	TRBV5-1	TRBJ1-2	.	CASSLGQGTIGYTF	TGCGCCAGCAGCTTGGGACAGGGTACTATTGGCTACACCTTC